This T cell receptor beta chain was captured by sequencing in a study of control samples from healthy donors and cancer patients. CDR3 length equals 14 residues. From germline, CDR1 is SNHLY and CDR2 FYNNEI. V dropped 9 bases and J dropped 0; count of bases not matched to a gene: 5. Measured with immunoSEQ multiplex PCR; TCRdb has only the in-frame clones, and not every one. Of about 51,000 clones listed, around 80% are singletons. The sample consisted of blood. This TCR came from a man aged 65-85 years in good health. The chain uses TRBV2 and TRBJ2-1; 7 bases fit TRBD1. CDR3 sequence: CASRDRVSYNEQFF. In DNA, the CDR3 is TGTGCCAGTAGAGACAGGGTCTCCTACAATGAGCAGTTCTTC.